This TCR beta chain was retrieved from a study of shared clonotypes between healthy human individuals. Study results and limitations: The study found lower generation probabilities in non-shared clonotypes than in those shared by all four donors. The donor pool, a small one, limited the genetic and exposure-history diversity represented. Naive subsets tended to show greater estimated richness than memory subsets. Only blood was sampled; tissue repertoires likely differ.

The CDR3 is made up of 19 amino acids. Of note for this clone: What it binds is unknown.

Data came from immunoSEQ multiplex PCR; TCRdb stores just in-frame clones and leaves some out. Here the sample spans approximately 2.5 million clones, approximately 94% being singletons. The sample was naive CD4+ T cells from PBMCs. The sample's subset: CD45RA+ positively selected. This clonotype was sampled from a man aged 18 to 30 in good health. Some clones in this sample may be carry-over from other donors' samples. This rearrangement joins TRBV21-1 to TRBJ1-3. TRBV21-1 is a pseudogene locus. The CDR3: CASSKAKKGEEGDGNTIYF. The CDR3 DNA is TGTGCCAGCAGCAAAGCGAAAAAGGGGGAGGAAGGCGATGGAAACACCATATATTTT.